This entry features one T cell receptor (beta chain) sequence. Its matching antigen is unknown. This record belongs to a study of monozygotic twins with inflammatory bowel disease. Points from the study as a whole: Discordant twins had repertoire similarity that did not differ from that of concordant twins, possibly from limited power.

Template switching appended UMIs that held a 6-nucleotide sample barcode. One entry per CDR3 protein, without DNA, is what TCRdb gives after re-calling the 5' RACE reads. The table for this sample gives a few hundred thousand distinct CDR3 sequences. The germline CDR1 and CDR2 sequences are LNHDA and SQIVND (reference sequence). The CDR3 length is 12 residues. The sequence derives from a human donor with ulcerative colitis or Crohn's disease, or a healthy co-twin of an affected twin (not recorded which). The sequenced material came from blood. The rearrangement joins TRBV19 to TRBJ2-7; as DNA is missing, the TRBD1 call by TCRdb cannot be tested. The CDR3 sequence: CASKGVSYEQYF.